The clone carrying this T cell receptor beta chain was recorded a few times. Its antigen is not known. This entry comes from a study of beta chain features in type 1 diabetes. The single heparinised draw taken from each donor contained roughly 100 mL of blood on average. Post-sort purity exceeded 95% for all sorted populations. Trimming removed 1 base at V and 6 bases at J, with 12 bases between. Germline loops: CDR1 SGHNT, CDR2 YENEEA. The CDR3 has 14 residues. General study findings and limits: People with Type 1 diabetes carried modestly yet significantly shorter TCRB CDR3s in all four CD4+ subsets. Cells carrying high TCR expression could end up over-represented when cDNA is sequenced. Patients and controls would share equally any PCR tilt toward shorter templates.

Expressed TCRB transcripts were sequenced because the isolated RNA had all been reverse transcribed beforehand. Libraries were prepared by immunoSEQ multiplex PCR; TCRdb keeps only in-frame clonotypes and omits some of them. The repertoire includes 550,000 to 850,000 clones, about an eighth of them detected once, and about 0.02% sits in the top ten. Sequencing was done on a sample of naive CD4+ T cells from blood. The chain couples TRBV11-3 to TRBJ1-1; D gene unclear. The TCR was taken from a man aged 18 to 30 with type 1 diabetes. The CDR3 nucleotides read TGTGCCAGCAGCTTAGCTCGAGATAGTTCTGAAGCTTTCTTT. Amino acid sequence: CASSLARDSSEAFF. Based on the CDR3 plus reference TRBV11-3 and TRBJ1-1, the full variable domain is EAGVVQSPRYKIIEKKQPVAFWCNPISGHNTLYWYLQNLGQGPELLIRYENEEAVDDSQLPKDRFSAERLKGVDSTLKIQPAELGDSAVYLCASSLARDSSEAFFGQGTRLTVV.